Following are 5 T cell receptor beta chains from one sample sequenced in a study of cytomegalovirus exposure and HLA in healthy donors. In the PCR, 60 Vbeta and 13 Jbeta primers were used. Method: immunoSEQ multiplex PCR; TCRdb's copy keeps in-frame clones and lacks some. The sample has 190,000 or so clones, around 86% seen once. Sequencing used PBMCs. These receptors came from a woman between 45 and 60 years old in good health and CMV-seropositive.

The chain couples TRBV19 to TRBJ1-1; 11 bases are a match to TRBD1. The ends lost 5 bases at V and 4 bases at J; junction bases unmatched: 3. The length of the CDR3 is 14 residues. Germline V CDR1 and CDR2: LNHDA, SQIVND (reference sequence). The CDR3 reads CASSPGTGGTEAFF. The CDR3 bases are TGTGCCAGTAGTCCAGGGACAGGGGGCACTGAAGCTTTCTTT.

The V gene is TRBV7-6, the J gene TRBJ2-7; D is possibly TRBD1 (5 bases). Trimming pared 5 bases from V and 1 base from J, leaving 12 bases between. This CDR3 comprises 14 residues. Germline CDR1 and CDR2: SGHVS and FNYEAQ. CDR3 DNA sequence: TGTGCCAGCAGCCCCTGGCAGGGATCCTACGAGCAGTACTTC. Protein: CASSPWQGSYEQYF.

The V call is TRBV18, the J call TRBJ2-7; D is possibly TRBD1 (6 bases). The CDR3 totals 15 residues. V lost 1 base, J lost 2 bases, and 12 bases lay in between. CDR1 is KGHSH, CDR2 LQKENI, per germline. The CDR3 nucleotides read TGTGCCAGCTCACCACGTCAGGGGTCCCCCTACGAGCAGTACTTC. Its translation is CASSPRQGSPYEQYF.

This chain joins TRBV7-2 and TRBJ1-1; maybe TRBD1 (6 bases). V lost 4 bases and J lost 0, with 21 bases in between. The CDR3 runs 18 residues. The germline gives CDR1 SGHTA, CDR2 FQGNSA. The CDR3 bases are TGTGCCAGCAGCTCCCGCCGGGACATCGGGTGGATGAACACTGAAGCTTTCTTT. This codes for CASSSRRDIGWMNTEAFF.

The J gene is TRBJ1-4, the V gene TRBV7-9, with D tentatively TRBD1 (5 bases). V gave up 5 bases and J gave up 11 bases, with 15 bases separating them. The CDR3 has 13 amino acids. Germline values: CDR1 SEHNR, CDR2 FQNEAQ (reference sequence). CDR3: CASSPAWGDKLFF. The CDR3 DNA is TGTGCCAGCAGCCCTGCTTGGGGGGACAAACTGTTTTTT.